The 32 T cell receptor beta chains presented below share a single source sample, sequenced in a study of Ad26.COV2.S vaccination and SARS-CoV-2 variants. Described treatment: about 20 received Ad26.COV2.S at low or high dose, single or two shots; about five received placebo; per-sample allocation not given. Following the first vaccine or placebo injection, samples were taken on day 63. Only in-frame clones appear in the TCRdb table, and some are missing; sequencing was by immunoSEQ multiplex PCR. The sample includes roughly 380,000 clones, around 90% of them seen just once. The sequences come from peripheral blood, collected in a trial of Ad26.COV2.S vaccine versus placebo. The receptors shown here come from a person between 18 and 60 years old who received the Ad26.COV2.S COVID-19 vaccine or a placebo.

The chain couples TRBV18 to TRBJ1-1, with TRBD1 as a possible D gene (5 bases). Germline V gene sequence: CDR1 KGHSH, CDR2 LQKENI. CDR3 length: 15 residues. Trimming removed 3 bases from V and 3 bases from J, with 14 bases in between. The DNA for the CDR3 is TGTGCCAGCTCACCCCGTACAGGCCCGGACACTGAAGCTTTCTTT. Its translation: CASSPRTGPDTEAFF.

The rearrangement joins TRBV30 to TRBJ1-5; tentatively, D is TRBD1 (5 bases). Per the germline V gene, CDR1 is GTSNPN and CDR2 is SVGIG (reference sequence). Trimming removed 1 base from V and 16 bases from J, with 20 bases in between. This CDR3 is 13 amino acids long. The CDR3 sequence: CAWSGERDRPIHF. The CDR3 region has the DNA TGTGCCTGGAGTGGGGAGAGGGACCGACCGATTCATTTT.

This clone has only one observation. The rearrangement joins TRBV4-3 to TRBJ1-3; no clear D gene. CDR1 and CDR2 (germline): LGHNA, YSLEER. There are 17 residues in the CDR3. Trimming cost V 0 bases and J 0 bases, with 12 bases left between them. The CDR3 sequence is CASSQDSFGSSGNTIYF. The CDR3 nucleotides read TGCGCCAGCAGCCAAGATTCCTTCGGCAGCTCTGGAAACACCATATATTTT.

The V call is TRBV25-1, the J call TRBJ2-1; TRBD2 matches at 9 bases. The CDR3 has 15 residues. Germline V CDR1 and CDR2: MGHDK, SYGVNS. Trimming took 3 bases from V and 5 from J; bases not matched to a gene: 5. The CDR3 protein is CASSERGGLNNEQFF. DNA of the CDR3: TGTGCCAGCAGTGAGCGGGGGGGTCTGAACAATGAGCAGTTCTTC.

This chain joins TRBV6-5 and TRBJ1-6; maybe TRBD1 (5 bases). The CDR3 totals 15 residues. Germline V gives CDR1 MNHEY, CDR2 SVGAGI. The V end lost 0 bases, the J end lost 6 bases, and 9 bases lay between the germline ends. The CDR3 DNA reads as TGTGCCAGCAGTTACTCGTGGGACGGTAATTCACCCCTCCACTTT. This gives the protein CASSYSWDGNSPLHF.

The CDR3 nucleotides read TGCGCCAGCAGCCAGGGACTAGCGGGATCCTACGAGCAGTACTTC. This sequence encodes CASSQGLAGSYEQYF. This chain connects TRBV4-3 to TRBJ2-7; 13 bases align to TRBD2. Trimming cost V 3 bases and J 1 base; bases outside gene matches: 0. CDR3 size: 15 residues. Germline V gene data show CDR1 as LGHNA and CDR2 as YSLEER.

This clone appeared a single time. This sequence joins TRBV25-1 and TRBJ2-3; D is undetermined. Germline V lookup: CDR1 MGHDK, CDR2 SYGVNS. V dropped 4 bases and J dropped 1 base, with 9 bases sitting between them. This CDR3 has 14 residues. CDR3 region: CASSAVRRTDTQYF. The CDR3 nucleotides read TGTGCCAGCAGTGCGGTGCGGCGCACAGATACGCAGTATTTT.

The table lists this clone with a count of one. The chain employs TRBV30 and TRBJ2-7; D is possibly TRBD1 (6 bases). Germline V gives CDR1 GTSNPN, CDR2 SVGIG (reference sequence). V was cut by 5 bases and J by 0 bases, with 14 bases left in between. The CDR3 is 14 amino acids. The DNA for the CDR3 is TGTGCCTGGGGTAGAACAGGGAGCTCCTACGAGCAGTACTTC. Amino acid sequence: CAWGRTGSSYEQYF.

V gene TRBV7-9 combines with J gene TRBJ1-2; D is undetermined. Germline loops: CDR1 SEHNR, CDR2 FQNEAQ (reference sequence). V gave up 0 bases and J gave up 3 bases, with 11 bases separating them. The CDR3 totals 15 residues. The CDR3 bases are TGTGCCAGCAGCTTAGCTTATGGGGTCGACTATGGCTACACCTTC. It yields the protein CASSLAYGVDYGYTF.

The chain employs TRBV6-6 and TRBJ1-5; D is unclear. The V gene lost 7 bases and the J gene lost 0 bases, with 10 bases spanning the gap. The germline CDR1 and CDR2 sequences are MNHNY and SVGAGI (reference sequence). The CDR3 runs to 14 residues. In DNA, the CDR3 is TGTGCCAGCACCTACAGCAGTAGCAATCAGCCCCAGCATTTT. Translating it yields CASTYSSSNQPQHF.

This clone was counted once. J is TRBJ2-5 and V is TRBV25-1; possibly TRBD1 or TRBD2 for D (6 bases each). The V end lost 3 bases, the J end lost 5 bases, and 19 bases lay between the germline ends. Per the germline V gene, CDR1 is MGHDK and CDR2 is SYGVNS. The CDR3 spans 16 residues. The CDR3 protein is CASSDARGAALETQYF. CDR3 coding DNA: TGTGCCAGCAGTGACGCTAGGGGGGCCGCATTGGAGACCCAGTACTTC.

The chain joins TRBV12-5 to TRBJ2-5; D is perhaps TRBD1 (6 bases). The V and J ends lost 7 bases and 4 bases respectively, with 16 bases between them. The CDR3 loop spans 14 amino acids. From germline, CDR1 is LGHNT and CDR2 FRNRAP. The CDR3 reads CASAPGQPVETQYF. CDR3 DNA sequence: TGTGCTAGTGCCCCGGGACAACCGGTAGAGACCCAGTACTTC.

The genes are TRBV6-6 and TRBJ1-3, with 7 bases matching TRBD1. CDR1 is MNHNY and CDR2 is SVGAGI in the germline V gene (reference sequence). Unmatched junction bases numbered 7, after V lost 7 bases and J lost 1 base. This CDR3 contains 15 residues. The CDR3 is CASNTGQISGNTIYF. The CDR3 nucleotides are TGTGCCAGCAATACGGGACAGATTTCTGGAAACACCATATATTTT.

This clone has a single count. The rearrangement joins TRBV6-6 to TRBJ2-3; D gene unclear. The CDR3 contains 13 residues. Trimming removed 5 bases from V and 0 bases from J, with 6 bases in between. Germline CDR1 reads MNHNY; CDR2 reads SVGAGI (reference sequence). In DNA form, the CDR3 reads TGTGCCAGCAGTCCACCCAGCACAGATACGCAGTATTTT. Amino acids: CASSPPSTDTQYF.

The chain has TRBV9 and TRBJ1-2; D not resolved. Trimming took 4 bases from V and 1 from J, leaving 17 bases between them. This CDR3 spans 16 amino acids. Germline V gene sequence: CDR1 SGDLS, CDR2 YYNGEE. CDR3 in DNA: TGTGCCAGCAGCCCTACCACACGGAGAGATAACTATGGCTACACCTTC. Translated, it gives CASSPTTRRDNYGYTF.

The V and J genes are TRBV4-3 and TRBJ1-5; maybe TRBD1 (6 bases). CDR3 length: 15 amino acids. In germline, CDR1 is LGHNA, CDR2 YSLEER. V was pared by 0 bases and J by 5 bases, with 11 bases between. The CDR3 nucleotides are TGCGCCAGCAGCCAAGAATTACAGGGTCATCAGCCCCAGCATTTT. This translates into CASSQELQGHQPQHF.

This sequence joins TRBV18 and TRBJ2-2; 8 bases line up with TRBD1. This CDR3 spans 16 amino acids. V shed 5 bases, J shed 0 bases, and the junction held 5 bases outside the gene matches. Germline V gene sequence: CDR1 KGHSH, CDR2 LQKENI. The DNA of the CDR3 is TGTGCCAGCTCATTGACAGGGGTTACGAACACCGGGGAGCTGTTTTTT. This codes for CASSLTGVTNTGELFF.

V is TRBV7-6 and J is TRBJ1-1; tentatively, D is TRBD1 (6 bases). Germline V CDR1 and CDR2: SGHVS, FNYEAQ. Trimming took 0 bases from V and 1 from J, leaving 12 bases between them. The CDR3 consists of 16 residues. The CDR3 protein is CASSLAEGVGNTEAFF. DNA for the CDR3: TGTGCCAGCAGCTTAGCGGAGGGGGTGGGGAACACTGAAGCTTTCTTT.

Notes on this clone: The identical CDR3 is also encoded by other nucleotide sequences in the sample. This rearrangement joins TRBV12-3 or TRBV12-4 to TRBJ1-4; D not resolved. CDR3 length equals 12 residues. V was shortened by 6 bases and J by 7 bases, with 9 bases between the two germline ends. The CDR3 protein is CASRGLGEKLFF. The CDR3 bases are TGTGCCAGCAGGGGGTTAGGTGAAAAACTGTTTTTT.

This chain links TRBV3-1 (or the pseudogene TRBV3-2) with TRBJ2-7; weak D call: TRBD2 (5 bases). Germline CDR1 is LGHDT and CDR2 is YNNKEL (reference sequence). Trimming removed 3 bases from V and 4 bases from J, with 19 bases in between. This CDR3 region has 16 residues. The CDR3 coding sequence is TGTGCCAGCAGCCAGCGAGCGGACGCTAAGTCTTACGAGCAGTACTTC. Translation: CASSQRADAKSYEQYF.

V gene TRBV7-9 combines with J gene TRBJ1-4; 7 nucleotides align to TRBD1. V shed 5 bases, J shed 3 bases, and the junction held 9 bases outside the gene matches. This CDR3 is built from 16 residues. Germline V gene lookup returns CDR1 SEHNR and CDR2 FQNEAQ (reference sequence). The CDR3 region is CASSDRKGAANEKLFF. CDR3 bases: TGTGCCAGCAGCGATAGGAAGGGGGCCGCTAATGAAAAACTGTTTTTT.

CDR3 loop: CASREDEKLFF. The CDR3 DNA reads TGTGCCAGCAGGGAGGATGAAAAACTGTTTTTT. The genes are TRBV2 and TRBJ1-4, with D uncertain. The CDR3 is made up of 11 amino acids. V was shortened by 6 bases and J by 6 bases, with 5 bases between the two germline ends. The germline gives CDR1 SNHLY, CDR2 FYNNEI. Complete variable domain (other parts from reference TRBV2 and TRBJ1-4): EPEVTQTPSHQVTQMGQEVILRCVPISNHLYFYWYRQILGQKVEFLVSFYNNEISEKSEIFDDQFSVERPDGSNFTLKIRSTKLEDSAMYFCASREDEKLFFGSGTQLSVL.

This sequence joins TRBV19 and TRBJ2-3, with D perhaps TRBD2 (5 bases). CDR1 and CDR2 (germline): LNHDA, SQIVND (reference sequence). The V and J ends lost 4 bases and 1 base respectively, with 9 bases between them. The CDR3 runs to 14 residues. CDR3 sequence (DNA): TGTGCCAGTAGTACCTCGAGGGGCACAGATACGCAGTATTTT. Amino acid sequence: CASSTSRGTDTQYF.

The V call is TRBV5-6, the J call TRBJ1-3; D might be TRBD1 (5 bases). CDR3 length: 14 residues. Germline V gene data show CDR1 as SGHDT and CDR2 as YYEEEE. Deletions cut 3 bases from V and 1 base from J, with 8 bases between. In DNA form, the CDR3 reads TGTGCCAGCAGCTGGACAAATTCTGGAAACACCATATATTTT. Protein: CASSWTNSGNTIYF.

V gene TRBV3-1 (or the pseudogene TRBV3-2) combines with J gene TRBJ1-1; maybe TRBD1 (5 bases). Looked up from germline, CDR1 is LGHDT and CDR2 is YNNKEL (reference sequence). The CDR3 contains 13 residues. Trimming took off 0 bases at V and 10 bases at J, with 12 bases between the two ends. CDR3 sequence reads: CASSQERGGTAFF. In DNA form, the CDR3 reads TGTGCCAGCAGCCAAGAAAGGGGCGGGACAGCTTTCTTT.

This chain joins TRBV7-9 and TRBJ1-3, with D hard to call. In germline, CDR1 is SEHNR, CDR2 FQNEAQ (reference sequence). The CDR3 covers 14 residues. Trimming stripped 4 bases from V and 1 base from J, with 8 bases between. The CDR3 loop reads CASSSGLSGNTIYF. CDR3 in DNA: TGTGCCAGCAGCTCGGGCCTATCTGGAAACACCATATATTTT.

As concerns this clone: The same CDR3 can be traced to other DNA sequences in this sample. The chain combines TRBV7-9 with TRBJ2-5; no reliable D call. In germline, CDR1 is SEHNR, CDR2 FQNEAQ (reference sequence). Trimming cost V 1 base and J 5 bases, with 2 bases left between them. This CDR3 is 11 amino acids long. CDR3 DNA sequence: TGTGCCAGCAGCTTAGTGGAGACCCAGTACTTC. This encodes CASSLVETQYF. Full variable domain (rest looked up from reference TRBV7-9 and TRBJ2-5): DTGVSQNPRHKITKRGQNVTFRCDPISEHNRLYWYRQTLGQGPEFLTYFQNEAQLEKSRLLSDRFSAERPKGSFSTLEIQRTEQGDSAMYLCASSLVETQYFGPGTRLLVL.

The CDR3 DNA is TGCGCCAGCGGGACAGGCTCTACAACTAATGAAAAACTGTTTTTT. Protein product: CASGTGSTTNEKLFF. J is TRBJ1-4 and V is TRBV5-1, with 8 bases fitting TRBD1. CDR1 and CDR2 from the germline V gene are SGHRS and YFSETQ. V was clipped by 7 bases and J by 0 bases; unmatched bases: 5. The CDR3 is made up of 15 amino acids.

V gene TRBV7-2 combines with J gene TRBJ1-4; the D is unclear. The germline V gene encodes CDR1 SGHTA and CDR2 FQGNSA. This CDR3 region has 16 residues. V was clipped by 1 base and J by 5 bases, with 14 bases between them. In DNA form, the CDR3 reads TGTGCCAGCAGCTTAGTTGAGGCGACCCTCAATGAAAAACTGTTTTTT. Translated, it gives CASSLVEATLNEKLFF. Full variable domain (remainder filled in from reference TRBV7-2 and TRBJ1-4): GAGVSQSPSNKVTEKGKDVELRCDPISGHTALYWYRQSLGQGLEFLIYFQGNSAPDKSGLPSDRFSAERTGGSVSTLTIQRTQQEDSAVYLCASSLVEATLNEKLFFGSGTQLSVL.

This chain joins TRBV7-2 and TRBJ2-7, with TRBD1 identical over 7 bases. Germline assignment: CDR1 SGHTA and CDR2 FQGNSA. V shed 0 bases and J 3 bases; nucleotides not matched to a gene: 8. The CDR3 runs to 16 residues. CDR3 DNA: TGTGCCAGCAGCTTAGCGACAGGGCCTGAATTCTACGAGCAGTACTTC. It is translated as CASSLATGPEFYEQYF. Full variable domain (remainder filled in from reference TRBV7-2 and TRBJ2-7): GAGVSQSPSNKVTEKGKDVELRCDPISGHTALYWYRQSLGQGLEFLIYFQGNSAPDKSGLPSDRFSAERTGGSVSTLTIQRTQQEDSAVYLCASSLATGPEFYEQYFGPGTRLTVT.

The gene calls are TRBV29-1 and TRBJ2-2; 7 bases map to TRBD1. CDR1 and CDR2 from the germline V gene are SQVTM and ANQGSEA. This CDR3 comprises 17 residues. J was trimmed by 7 bases and V by 4 bases; bases with no gene match: 18. The CDR3 reads CSVASLGQARIVGELFF. The CDR3 DNA reads as TGCAGCGTTGCGAGTTTAGGACAGGCTCGAATTGTCGGGGAGCTGTTTTTT.

This rearrangement joins TRBV4-1 to TRBJ1-1, with D maybe TRBD1 (6 bases). The CDR3 is 12 residues long. Germline CDR1 and CDR2: MGHRA and YSYEKL. The V end lost 7 bases, the J end lost 6 bases, and 12 bases lay between the germline ends. CDR3 sequence reads: CASTSGAAEAFF. CDR3 DNA sequence: TGCGCCAGCACCTCGGGGGCGGCTGAAGCTTTCTTT.